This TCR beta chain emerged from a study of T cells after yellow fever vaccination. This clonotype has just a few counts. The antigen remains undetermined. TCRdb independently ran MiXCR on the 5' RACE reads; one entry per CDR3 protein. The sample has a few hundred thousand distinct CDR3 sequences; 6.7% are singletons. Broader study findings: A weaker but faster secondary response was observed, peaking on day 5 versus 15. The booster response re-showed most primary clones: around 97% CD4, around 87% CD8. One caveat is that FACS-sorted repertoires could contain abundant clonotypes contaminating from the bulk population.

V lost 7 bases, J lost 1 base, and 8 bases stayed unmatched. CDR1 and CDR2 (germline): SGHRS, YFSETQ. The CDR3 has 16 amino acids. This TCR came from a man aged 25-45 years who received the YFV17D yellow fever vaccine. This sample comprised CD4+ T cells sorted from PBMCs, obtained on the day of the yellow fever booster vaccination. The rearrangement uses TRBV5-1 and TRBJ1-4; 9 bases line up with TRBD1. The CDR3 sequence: CASALTGGKTNEKLFF. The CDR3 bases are TGCGCCAGCGCCCTGACAGGGGGTAAAACTAATGAAAAACTGTTTTTT.